What follows are 20 T cell receptor beta chains derived from one specimen sequenced in a study of cytomegalovirus exposure and HLA in healthy donors. The primer mix had 60 Vbeta and 13 Jbeta primers. TCRdb's copy holds only in-frame clones and misses some; the assay was immunoSEQ multiplex PCR. Seen here are under 170,000 clones, around 60% observed once, and the top ten hold 5.5% to 9%. The material sequenced was PBMCs. Receptors originate from a woman in her fifties or sixties in good health and CMV-seropositive.

J is TRBJ2-7 and V is TRBV10-3; 7 bases agree with TRBD1. Germline values: CDR1 ENHRY, CDR2 SYGVKD. The CDR3 contains 11 residues. J lost 7 bases, V lost 5 bases, and 2 bases had no gene match. The CDR3 here is CAISTGVEQYF. In nucleotides, the CDR3 is TGTGCCATCAGTACAGGGGTAGAGCAGTACTTC.

The V call is TRBV11-2, the J call TRBJ2-5; perhaps TRBD2 as D (5 bases). The germline V gene has CDR1 SGHAT and CDR2 FQNNGV. V lost 5 bases and J lost 4, with 17 bases in between. This CDR3 is built from 15 residues. CDR3 sequence: CASSATNSAGETQYF. For the CDR3, the DNA is TGTGCCAGCAGCGCCACGAATTCGGCGGGAGAGACCCAGTACTTC.

The V call is TRBV11-2, the J call TRBJ2-6; the D gene is possibly TRBD1 (6 bases). This CDR3 region has 14 residues. The germline V gene encodes CDR1 SGHAT and CDR2 FQNNGV. Trimming stripped 7 bases from V and 1 base from J, with 8 bases between. The chain's CDR3 is CASTQGSGANVLTF. As DNA, the CDR3 is TGTGCCAGCACCCAGGGGTCTGGGGCCAACGTCCTGACTTTC.

The chain uses TRBV10-3 and TRBJ1-5, with a possible D match to TRBD1 (6 bases). The germline V gene encodes CDR1 ENHRY and CDR2 SYGVKD. The ends were cut back, 3 bases at V and 3 bases at J, with 9 bases in the middle. The CDR3 has 14 amino acids. The DNA for the CDR3 is TGTGCCATCAGTGATAGACAGGACAATCAGCCCCAGCATTTT. Its translation is CAISDRQDNQPQHF.

The table lists this clone with a few counts. CDR3 nucleotide sequence: TGTGCCAGCAGGTCCGGGACAGGGGGCCTCAATGAGCAGTTCTTC. This codes for CASRSGTGGLNEQFF. The gene calls are TRBV6-5 and TRBJ2-1; TRBD1 matches at 12 bases. The junction had 6 bases not matched to a gene; V was cut back by 6 bases and J by 6 bases. The CDR3 spans 15 residues. Germline values: CDR1 MNHEY, CDR2 SVGAGI.

The rearrangement uses TRBV6-5 and TRBJ2-4, with D uncertain. Germline CDR1 MNHEY, CDR2 SVGAGI. The V end was cut by 6 bases, the J end by 7 bases, with 10 bases between. CDR3 length equals 12 residues. CDR3 in amino acids: CASRSPRNIQYF. DNA for the CDR3: TGTGCCAGCAGATCCCCCCGGAACATTCAGTACTTC.

This clone was found a few times. CDR3: CASSQSGQGNTEAFF. CDR3 in DNA: TGTGCCAGTAGTCAGTCGGGACAGGGGAACACTGAAGCTTTCTTT. The chain links TRBV19 to TRBJ1-1; TRBD1 agrees at 9 bases. J lost 1 base, V lost 5 bases, and 5 bases had no gene match. The germline gives CDR1 LNHDA, CDR2 SQIVND (reference sequence). There are 15 residues in the CDR3.

This rearrangement joins TRBV5-4 to TRBJ2-7; D not resolved. Trimming pared 5 bases from V and 4 bases from J, leaving 10 bases between. Germline V lookup: CDR1 SGHNT, CDR2 YYREEE (reference sequence). The CDR3 spans 12 residues. In nucleotides, the CDR3 is TGTGCCAGCAGTTCCAGAGGTTACGAGCAGTACTTC. It is translated as CASSSRGYEQYF.

The chain joins TRBV5-4 to TRBJ2-1, with 13 bases matching TRBD2. The germline V gene encodes CDR1 SGHNT and CDR2 YYREEE (reference sequence). The CDR3 consists of 16 residues. The V and J ends lost 3 bases and 4 bases, in that order; junction bases with no gene match: 4. Here the CDR3 DNA reads TGTGCCAGCAGCTGGGGGACTAGCGGGACGTACAATGAGCAGTTCTTC. Translated, it gives CASSWGTSGTYNEQFF.

The genes are TRBV9 and TRBJ1-4, with D uncertain. The CDR3 runs to 16 residues. V was shortened by 3 bases and J by 5 bases, with 17 bases between the two germline ends. Germline V gene sequence: CDR1 SGDLS, CDR2 YYNGEE. The CDR3 protein is CASSAHPWGGNEKLFF. The CDR3 DNA follows: TGTGCCAGCAGCGCACACCCTTGGGGAGGGAATGAAAAACTGTTTTTT.

The V and J genes are TRBV5-1 and TRBJ1-1; maybe TRBD1 (5 bases). Germline loops: CDR1 SGHRS, CDR2 YFSETQ. The V and J ends lost 1 base and 0 bases respectively, with 13 bases between them. This CDR3 contains 16 residues. CDR3 coding DNA: TGCGCCAGCAGCTTGCCAAGGGGCACGATGAACACTGAAGCTTTCTTT. Residues: CASSLPRGTMNTEAFF.

This clone was observed at least ten times. The rearrangement uses TRBV6-6 and TRBJ2-1; D is ambiguous. V dropped 1 base and J dropped 6 bases, with 7 bases sitting between them. The CDR3 runs to 13 residues. CDR1 MNHNY and CDR2 SVGAGI come from the germline V gene (reference sequence). This CDR3 reads CASSYFTTNEQFF. CDR3 DNA sequence: TGTGCCAGCAGTTACTTCACTACCAATGAGCAGTTCTTC.

J is TRBJ1-1 and V is TRBV30, with D hard to call. V lost 5 bases and J 5 bases, leaving 6 bases between the germline ends. The CDR3 totals 10 residues. CDR1 GTSNPN and CDR2 SVGIG come from the germline V gene (reference sequence). The CDR3 is CAWGRTEAFF. Written as DNA, the CDR3 is TGTGCCTGGGGGAGGACTGAAGCTTTCTTT.

The J gene is TRBJ2-1, the V gene TRBV28; 8 nucleotides agree with TRBD2. The CDR3 has 15 amino acids. The J segment lost 6 bases and the V segment lost 3 bases, leaving 7 bases of the junction unmatched. Germline-derived CDR1 and CDR2 are MDHEN and SYDVKM. This chain's CDR3 is CASSLAGGLFNEQFF. DNA of the CDR3: TGTGCCAGCAGTTTGGCGGGAGGTCTTTTCAATGAGCAGTTCTTC.

CDR3 DNA sequence: TGCGCCAGCAGCGAGACTAGCATGAACGGGGAGCTGTTTTTT. Translated: CASSETSMNGELFF. The chain recombines TRBV5-1 with TRBJ2-2; 7 bases line up with TRBD2. CDR1 is SGHRS, CDR2 YFSETQ, per germline. The CDR3 loop spans 14 amino acids. V shed 4 bases, J shed 7 bases, and the junction held 7 bases outside the gene matches.

This chain links TRBV9 with TRBJ2-1; D is unclear. The CDR3 is made up of 12 amino acids. V gave up 5 bases and J gave up 6 bases, with 9 bases separating them. Germline loops: CDR1 SGDLS, CDR2 YYNGEE. CDR3 sequence reads: CASSSTGNEQFF. The CDR3 DNA sequence: TGTGCCAGCAGTTCGACGGGCAATGAGCAGTTCTTC.

The chain couples TRBV30 to TRBJ2-3, with TRBD2 matching over 11 bases. With 4 bases clipped from V and 1 base from J, the junction kept 16 bases outside the gene matches. The CDR3 covers 19 residues. Germline-derived CDR1 and CDR2 are GTSNPN and SVGIG (reference sequence). The CDR3 spells CAWNIRAASGRRRTDTQYF. The CDR3 bases are TGTGCCTGGAACATTCGGGCGGCTAGCGGGAGGAGGCGCACAGATACGCAGTATTTT.

V usage is TRBV5-1 and J usage is TRBJ2-1, with D unresolved. CDR1 and CDR2 (germline): SGHRS, YFSETQ. CDR3 length equals 12 residues. Trimming took 5 bases from V and 5 from J, leaving 8 bases between them. CDR3 protein: CASRAGNNEQFF. The CDR3, as DNA: TGCGCCAGCAGGGCAGGCAACAATGAGCAGTTCTTC.

This clone has only one observation. This sequence joins TRBV7-8 and TRBJ2-1, with D possibly matching TRBD1 (6 bases). Germline assignment: CDR1 SGHVS and CDR2 FQNEAQ. V lost 5 bases and J lost 10, with 15 bases in between. CDR3 length: 13 amino acids. This chain's CDR3 is CASSPTGRGEQFF. The DNA for the CDR3 is TGTGCCAGCAGCCCAACGGGCAGGGGAGAGCAGTTCTTC. The entire variable domain, with the rest obtained from reference TRBV7-8 and TRBJ2-1, is as follows: GAGVSQSPRYKVAKRGQDVALRCDPISGHVSLFWYQQALGQGPEFLTYFQNEAQLDKSGLPSDRFFAERPEGSVSTLKIQRTQQEDSAVYLCASSPTGRGEQFFGPGTRLTVL.

The chain joins TRBV5-6 to TRBJ1-1, with TRBD1 identical over 7 bases. The CDR3 runs to 14 residues. Germline CDR1 and CDR2: SGHDT and YYEEEE. The V segment lost 5 bases and the J segment 3 bases; nucleotides outside the gene matches: 7. CDR3 DNA: TGTGCCAGCAGAACCGGGACAGCGTACACTGAAGCTTTCTTT. Translating it yields CASRTGTAYTEAFF.